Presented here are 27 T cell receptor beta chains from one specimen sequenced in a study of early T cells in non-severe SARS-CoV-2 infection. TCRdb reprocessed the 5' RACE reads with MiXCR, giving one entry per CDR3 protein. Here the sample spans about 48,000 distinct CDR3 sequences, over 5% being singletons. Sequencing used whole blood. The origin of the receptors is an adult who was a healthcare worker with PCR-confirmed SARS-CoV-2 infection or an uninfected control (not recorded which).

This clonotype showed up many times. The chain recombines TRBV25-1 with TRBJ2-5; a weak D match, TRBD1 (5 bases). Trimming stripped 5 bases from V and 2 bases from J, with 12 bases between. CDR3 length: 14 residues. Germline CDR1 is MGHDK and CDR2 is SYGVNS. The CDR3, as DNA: TGTGCCAGCAGTTACAGGACACAGCAAGAGACCCAGTACTTC. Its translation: CASSYRTQQETQYF.

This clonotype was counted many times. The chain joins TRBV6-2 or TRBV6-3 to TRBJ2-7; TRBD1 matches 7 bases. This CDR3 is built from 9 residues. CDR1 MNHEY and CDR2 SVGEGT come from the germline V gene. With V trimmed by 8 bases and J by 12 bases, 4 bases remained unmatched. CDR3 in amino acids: CASGQAGYF. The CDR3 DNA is TGTGCCAGCGGACAGGCAGGGTACTTC.

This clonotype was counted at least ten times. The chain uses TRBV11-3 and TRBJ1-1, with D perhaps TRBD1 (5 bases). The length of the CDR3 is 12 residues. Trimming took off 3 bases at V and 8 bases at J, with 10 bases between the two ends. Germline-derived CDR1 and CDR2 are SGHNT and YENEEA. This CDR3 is CASSLRQYEAFF. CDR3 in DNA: TGTGCCAGCAGCTTGAGACAGTACGAAGCTTTCTTT.

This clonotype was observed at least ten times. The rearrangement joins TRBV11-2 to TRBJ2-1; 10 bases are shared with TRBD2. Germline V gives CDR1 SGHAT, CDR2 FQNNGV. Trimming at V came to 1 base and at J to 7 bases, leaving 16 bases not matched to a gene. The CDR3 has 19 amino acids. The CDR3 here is CASSLGPAGGRLRANEQFF. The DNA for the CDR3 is TGTGCCAGCAGCTTAGGGCCAGCGGGAGGGCGGTTGCGGGCAAATGAGCAGTTCTTC.

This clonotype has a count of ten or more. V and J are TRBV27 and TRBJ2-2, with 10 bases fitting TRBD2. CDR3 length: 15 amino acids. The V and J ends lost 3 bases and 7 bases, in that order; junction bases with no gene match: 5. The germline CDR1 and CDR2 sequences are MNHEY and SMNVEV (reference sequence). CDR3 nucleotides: TGTGCCAGCAGTTTCGCGACTAGCGGGTTCGGGGAGCTGTTTTTT. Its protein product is CASSFATSGFGELFF.

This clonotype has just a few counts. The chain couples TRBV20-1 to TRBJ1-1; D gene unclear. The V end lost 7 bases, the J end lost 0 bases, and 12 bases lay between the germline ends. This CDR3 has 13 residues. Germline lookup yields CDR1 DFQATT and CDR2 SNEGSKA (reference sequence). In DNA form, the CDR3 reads TGCAGTGTCCCAGCGTATATGAACACTGAAGCTTTCTTT. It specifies CSVPAYMNTEAFF.

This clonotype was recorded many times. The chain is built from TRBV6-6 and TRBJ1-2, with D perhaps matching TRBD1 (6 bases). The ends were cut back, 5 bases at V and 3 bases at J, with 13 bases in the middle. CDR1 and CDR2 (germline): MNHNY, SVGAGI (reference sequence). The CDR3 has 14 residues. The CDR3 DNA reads TGTGCCAGCAGTAAGACAGGAGCTGACTATGGCTACACCTTC. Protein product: CASSKTGADYGYTF.

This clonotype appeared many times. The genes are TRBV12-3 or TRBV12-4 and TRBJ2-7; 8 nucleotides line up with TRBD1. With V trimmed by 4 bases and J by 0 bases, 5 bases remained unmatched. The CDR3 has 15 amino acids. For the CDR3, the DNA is TGTGCCAGCAGTTCGCCGGACAGGGACTCCTACGAGCAGTACTTC. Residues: CASSSPDRDSYEQYF.

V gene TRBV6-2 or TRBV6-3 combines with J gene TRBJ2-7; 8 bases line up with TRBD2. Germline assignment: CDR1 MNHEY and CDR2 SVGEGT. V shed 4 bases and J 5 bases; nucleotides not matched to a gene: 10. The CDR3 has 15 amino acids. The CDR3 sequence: CASSSPRGGLNEQYF. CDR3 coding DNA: TGTGCCAGCAGTTCTCCCCGGGGGGGCCTGAACGAGCAGTACTTC.

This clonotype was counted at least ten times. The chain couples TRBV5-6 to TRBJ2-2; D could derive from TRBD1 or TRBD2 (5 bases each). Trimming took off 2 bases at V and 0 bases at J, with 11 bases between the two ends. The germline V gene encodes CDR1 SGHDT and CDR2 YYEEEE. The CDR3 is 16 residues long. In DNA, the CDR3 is TGTGCCAGCAGCTTTGGGACCCAAGCGAACACCGGGGAGCTGTTTTTT. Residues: CASSFGTQANTGELFF.

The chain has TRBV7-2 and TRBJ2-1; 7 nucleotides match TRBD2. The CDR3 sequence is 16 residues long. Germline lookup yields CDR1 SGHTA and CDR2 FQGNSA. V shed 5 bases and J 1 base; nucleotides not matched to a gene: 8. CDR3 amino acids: CASSPRPGGSYNEQFF. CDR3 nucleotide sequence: TGTGCCAGCAGCCCCCGACCGGGAGGATCCTACAATGAGCAGTTCTTC.

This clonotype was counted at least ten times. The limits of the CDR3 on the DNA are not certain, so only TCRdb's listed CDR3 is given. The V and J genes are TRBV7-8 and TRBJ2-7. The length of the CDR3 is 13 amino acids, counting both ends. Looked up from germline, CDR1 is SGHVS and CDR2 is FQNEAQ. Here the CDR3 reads CASSLVAWGSKEF.

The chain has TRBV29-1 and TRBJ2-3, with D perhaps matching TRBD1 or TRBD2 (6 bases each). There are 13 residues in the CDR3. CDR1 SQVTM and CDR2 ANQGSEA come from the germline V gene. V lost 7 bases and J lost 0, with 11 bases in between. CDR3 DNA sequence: TGCAGCGGGAGGGGGGCAAGCACAGATACGCAGTATTTT. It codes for CSGRGASTDTQYF.

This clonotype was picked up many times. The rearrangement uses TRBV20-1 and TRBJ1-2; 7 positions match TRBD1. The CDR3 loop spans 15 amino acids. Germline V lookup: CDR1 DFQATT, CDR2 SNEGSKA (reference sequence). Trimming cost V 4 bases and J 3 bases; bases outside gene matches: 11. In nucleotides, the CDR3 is TGCAGTGCTAAGGGACAGTCGCCCTTTTACTATGGCTACACCTTC. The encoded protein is CSAKGQSPFYYGYTF.

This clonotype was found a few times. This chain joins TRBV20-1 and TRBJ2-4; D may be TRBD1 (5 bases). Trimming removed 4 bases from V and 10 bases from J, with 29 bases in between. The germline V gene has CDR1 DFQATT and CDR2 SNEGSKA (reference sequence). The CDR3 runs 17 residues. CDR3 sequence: CSAIHKGLRASWGIQYF. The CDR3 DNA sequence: TGCAGTGCTATCCACAAGGGGCTTCGGGCCTCTTGGGGAATTCAGTACTTC.

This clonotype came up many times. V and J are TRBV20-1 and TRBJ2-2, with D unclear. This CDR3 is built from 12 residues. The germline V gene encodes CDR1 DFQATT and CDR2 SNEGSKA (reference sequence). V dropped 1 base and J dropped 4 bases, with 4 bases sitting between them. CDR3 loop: CSARAVTGELFF. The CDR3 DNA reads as TGCAGTGCTAGAGCCGTCACCGGGGAGCTGTTTTTT.

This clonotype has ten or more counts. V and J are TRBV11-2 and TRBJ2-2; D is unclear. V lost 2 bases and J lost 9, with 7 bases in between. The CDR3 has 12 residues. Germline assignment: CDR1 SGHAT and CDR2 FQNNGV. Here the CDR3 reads CASSLLGRELFF. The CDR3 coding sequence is TGTGCCAGCAGCTTATTAGGCAGGGAGCTGTTTTTT.

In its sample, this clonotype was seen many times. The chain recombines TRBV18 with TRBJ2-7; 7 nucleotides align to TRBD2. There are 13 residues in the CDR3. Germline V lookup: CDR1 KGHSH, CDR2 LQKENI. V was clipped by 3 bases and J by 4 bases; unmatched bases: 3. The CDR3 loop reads CASSPGGLYEQYF. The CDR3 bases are TGTGCCAGCTCACCGGGGGGGTTATACGAGCAGTACTTC.

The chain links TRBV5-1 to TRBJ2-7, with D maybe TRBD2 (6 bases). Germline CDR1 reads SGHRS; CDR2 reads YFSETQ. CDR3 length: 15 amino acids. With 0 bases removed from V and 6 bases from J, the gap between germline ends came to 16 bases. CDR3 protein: CASSLDSGMKVEQYF. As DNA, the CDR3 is TGCGCCAGCAGCTTGGATAGCGGCATGAAGGTCGAGCAGTACTTC.

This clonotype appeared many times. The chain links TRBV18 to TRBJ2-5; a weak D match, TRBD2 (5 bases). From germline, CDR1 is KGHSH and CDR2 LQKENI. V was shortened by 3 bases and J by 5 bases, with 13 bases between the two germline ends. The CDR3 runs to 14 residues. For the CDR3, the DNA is TGTGCCAGCTCACCTACAGCGGCGCCGGAGACCCAGTACTTC. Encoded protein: CASSPTAAPETQYF.

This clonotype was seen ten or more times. The CDR3 sequence is CASSFEMRANEKLFF. The CDR3 region has the DNA TGTGCCAGCAGTTTCGAGATGAGGGCTAATGAAAAACTGTTTTTT. V gene TRBV12-3 or TRBV12-4 combines with J gene TRBJ1-4; D unclear. The CDR3 sequence is 15 residues long. V lost 3 bases to trimming and J lost 3 bases, with 11 bases between them.

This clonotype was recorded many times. The CDR3 spells CASSWGGNTEAFF. DNA for the CDR3: TGTGCCAGCAGTTGGGGGGGGAACACTGAAGCTTTCTTT. This chain links TRBV12-3 or TRBV12-4 with TRBJ1-1; D is perhaps TRBD1 (5 bases). The V and J ends lost 4 bases and 1 base respectively, with 7 bases between them. The CDR3 runs to 13 residues.

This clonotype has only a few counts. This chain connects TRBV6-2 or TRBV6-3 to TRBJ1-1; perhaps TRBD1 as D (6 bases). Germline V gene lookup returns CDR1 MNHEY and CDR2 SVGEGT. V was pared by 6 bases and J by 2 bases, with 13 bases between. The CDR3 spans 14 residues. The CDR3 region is CASRSGTTNTEAFF. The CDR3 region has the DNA TGTGCCAGCAGGTCCGGGACAACCAACACTGAAGCTTTCTTT.

The CDR3 here is CASSLTEYTEAFF. The CDR3, as DNA: TGTGCCAGCAGCTTGACAGAGTACACTGAAGCTTTCTTT. The chain recombines TRBV7-3 with TRBJ1-1; a weak D match, TRBD1 (5 bases). With 3 bases removed from V and 3 bases from J, the gap between germline ends came to 8 bases. This CDR3 is built from 13 residues. Germline-derived CDR1 and CDR2 are SGHTA and FQGTGA.

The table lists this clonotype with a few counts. The CDR3 DNA is TGTGCCAGTAGTCACGGTCCGGGCGGGAACGAGCAGTACTTC. Amino acids: CASSHGPGGNEQYF. V is TRBV19 and J is TRBJ2-7; maybe TRBD2 (6 bases). Germline assignment: CDR1 LNHDA and CDR2 SQIVND (reference sequence). This CDR3 region has 14 residues. The V end lost 5 bases, the J end lost 5 bases, and 16 bases lay between the germline ends.

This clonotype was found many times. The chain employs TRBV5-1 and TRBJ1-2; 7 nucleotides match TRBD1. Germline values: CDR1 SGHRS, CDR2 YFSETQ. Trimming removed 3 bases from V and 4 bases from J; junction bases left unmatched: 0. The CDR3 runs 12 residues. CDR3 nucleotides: TGCGCCAGCAGCTGGGACAGCTATGGCTACACCTTC. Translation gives CASSWDSYGYTF. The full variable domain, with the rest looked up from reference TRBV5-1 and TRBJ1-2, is KAGVTQTPRYLIKTRGQQVTLSCSPISGHRSVSWYQQTPGQGLQFLFEYFSETQRNKGNFPGRFSGRQFSNSRSEMNVSTLELGDSALYLCASSWDSYGYTFGSGTRLTVV.

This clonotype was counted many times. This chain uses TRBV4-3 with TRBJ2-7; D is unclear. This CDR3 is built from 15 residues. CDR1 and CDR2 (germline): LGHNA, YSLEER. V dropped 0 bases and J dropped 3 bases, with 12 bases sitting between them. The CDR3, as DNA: TGCGCCAGCAGCCAAGAACTTCCCGCGATCTACGAGCAGTACTTC. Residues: CASSQELPAIYEQYF.